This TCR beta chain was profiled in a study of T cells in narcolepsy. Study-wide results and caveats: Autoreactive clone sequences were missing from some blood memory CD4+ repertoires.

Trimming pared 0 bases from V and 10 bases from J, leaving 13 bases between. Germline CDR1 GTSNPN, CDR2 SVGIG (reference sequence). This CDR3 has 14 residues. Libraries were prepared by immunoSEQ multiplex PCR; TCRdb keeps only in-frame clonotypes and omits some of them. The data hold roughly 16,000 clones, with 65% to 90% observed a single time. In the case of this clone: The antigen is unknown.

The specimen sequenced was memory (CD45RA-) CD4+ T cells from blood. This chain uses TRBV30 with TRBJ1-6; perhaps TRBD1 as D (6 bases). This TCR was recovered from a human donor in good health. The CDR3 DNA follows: TGTGCCTGGAGTGTAAACAGGGTCGAATCACCCCTCCACTTT. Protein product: CAWSVNRVESPLHF.